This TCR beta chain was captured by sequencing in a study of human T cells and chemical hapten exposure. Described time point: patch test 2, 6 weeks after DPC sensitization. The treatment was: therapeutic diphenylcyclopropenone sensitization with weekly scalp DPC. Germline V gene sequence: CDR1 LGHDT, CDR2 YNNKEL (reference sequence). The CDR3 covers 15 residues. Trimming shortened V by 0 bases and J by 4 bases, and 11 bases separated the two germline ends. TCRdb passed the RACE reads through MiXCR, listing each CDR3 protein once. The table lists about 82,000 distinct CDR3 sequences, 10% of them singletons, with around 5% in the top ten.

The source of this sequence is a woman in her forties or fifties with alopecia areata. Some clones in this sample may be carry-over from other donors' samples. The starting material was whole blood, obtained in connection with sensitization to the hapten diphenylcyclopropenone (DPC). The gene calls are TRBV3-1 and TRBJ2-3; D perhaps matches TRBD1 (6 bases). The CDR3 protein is CASSQDLQGSDTQYF. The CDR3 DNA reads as TGTGCCAGCAGCCAAGATCTGCAGGGGTCAGATACGCAGTATTTT.